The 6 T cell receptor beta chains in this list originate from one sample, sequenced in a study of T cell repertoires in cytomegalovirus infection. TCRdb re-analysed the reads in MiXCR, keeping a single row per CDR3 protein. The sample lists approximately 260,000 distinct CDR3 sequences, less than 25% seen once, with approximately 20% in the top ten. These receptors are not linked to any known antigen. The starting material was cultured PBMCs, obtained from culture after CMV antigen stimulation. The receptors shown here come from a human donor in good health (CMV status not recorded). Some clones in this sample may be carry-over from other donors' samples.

For the CDR3, the DNA is TGTGCCAGCAGCCCGCCCGACAGGGGGCTCTACGAGCAGTACTTC. Protein product: CASSPPDRGLYEQYF. The genes are TRBV12-3 or TRBV12-4 and TRBJ2-7, with TRBD1 matching 10 bases. The CDR3 covers 15 residues. Trimming removed 6 bases from V and 3 bases from J; junction bases left unmatched: 8.

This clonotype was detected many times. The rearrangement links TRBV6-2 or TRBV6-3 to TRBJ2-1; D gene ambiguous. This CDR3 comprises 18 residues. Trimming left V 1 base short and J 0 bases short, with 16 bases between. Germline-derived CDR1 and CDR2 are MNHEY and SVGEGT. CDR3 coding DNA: TGTGCCAGCAGTTACTACCCCACGACAATGAGCTCCTACAATGAGCAGTTCTTC. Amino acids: CASSYYPTTMSSYNEQFF.

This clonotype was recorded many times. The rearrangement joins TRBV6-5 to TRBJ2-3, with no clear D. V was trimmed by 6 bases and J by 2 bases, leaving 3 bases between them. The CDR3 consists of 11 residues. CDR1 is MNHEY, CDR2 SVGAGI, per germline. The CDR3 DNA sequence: TGTGCCAGCAGGTACACAGATACGCAGTATTTT. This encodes CASRYTDTQYF.

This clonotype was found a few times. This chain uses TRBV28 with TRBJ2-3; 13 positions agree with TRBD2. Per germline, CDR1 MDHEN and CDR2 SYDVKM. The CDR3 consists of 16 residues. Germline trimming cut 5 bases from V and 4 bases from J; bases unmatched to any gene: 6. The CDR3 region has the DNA TGTGCCAGCAGTACAATTGGACTAGCGGGAGCAGATACGCAGTATTTT. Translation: CASSTIGLAGADTQYF.

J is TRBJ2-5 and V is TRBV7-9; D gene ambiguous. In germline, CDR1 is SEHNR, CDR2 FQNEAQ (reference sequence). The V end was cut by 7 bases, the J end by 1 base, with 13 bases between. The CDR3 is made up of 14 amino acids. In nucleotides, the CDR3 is TGTGCCAGCATCCCGCCACTCGTCCAAGAGACCCAGTACTTC. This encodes CASIPPLVQETQYF.

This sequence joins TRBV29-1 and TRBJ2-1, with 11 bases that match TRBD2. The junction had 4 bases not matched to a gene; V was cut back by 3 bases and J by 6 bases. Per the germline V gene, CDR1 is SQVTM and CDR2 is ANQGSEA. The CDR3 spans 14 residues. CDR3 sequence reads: CSVEGLAESNEQFF. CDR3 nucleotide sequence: TGCAGCGTTGAGGGACTAGCGGAAAGCAATGAGCAGTTCTTC.